This TCR beta chain emerged from a study of blood T cell repertoires in COVID-19. Study at large: Sources were T cells, B-cell-depleted T cells, or PBMCs; the material itself was cDNA or gDNA.

Original methodology: Amplifying reference gene primers gave estimates of nucleated cell counts. Profiling relied on immunoSEQ multiplex PCR, and the TCRdb table lists in-frame clones only, not all of them. Clonal size and the V and J genes are those of that table, whereas D and trimming came from the DNA. The repertoire holds 130,000 to 150,000 clones, with 79% as singletons. Germline loops: CDR1 MDHEN, CDR2 SYDVKM. The CDR3 has 15 residues. V lost 8 bases, J lost 3 bases, and 16 bases lay in between. The V call is TRBV28, the J call TRBJ1-4, with a tentative D call TRBD1 (6 bases). The receptor was isolated from a man in his 60s with acute or convalescent COVID-19. The sample consisted of peripheral blood. The CDR3 sequence is CASSLRGTPNEKLFF. The CDR3 bases are TGTGCCAGCTCCCTAAGGGGGACCCCTAATGAAAAACTGTTTTTT.